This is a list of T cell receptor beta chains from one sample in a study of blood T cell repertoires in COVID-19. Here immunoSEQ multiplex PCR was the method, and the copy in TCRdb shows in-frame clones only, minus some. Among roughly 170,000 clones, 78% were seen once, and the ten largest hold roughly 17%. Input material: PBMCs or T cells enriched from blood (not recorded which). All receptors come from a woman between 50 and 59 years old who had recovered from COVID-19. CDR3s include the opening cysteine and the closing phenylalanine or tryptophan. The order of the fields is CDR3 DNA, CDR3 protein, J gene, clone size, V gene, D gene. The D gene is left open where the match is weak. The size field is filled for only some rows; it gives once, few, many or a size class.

TGTGCCAGTAACACTTGGGTGGCGGGAGGGAACAATGAGCAGTTCTTC CASNTWVAGGNNEQFF TRBJ2-1 - TRBV19 TRBD2
TGTGCCTGGAGTGTAAATCTTATTCGAGGAAGAAATGGGGCGAACACTGAAGCTTTCTTT CAWSVNLIRGRNGANTEAFF TRBJ1-1 once TRBV30 -
TGTGCCAGCAGGCTATACAGGGCGGATTCACCCCTCCACTTT CASRLYRADSPLHF TRBJ1-6 - TRBV6-5 -
TGTGCCAGCAGCGTCCGGACAGGGGGTAGCGATGAGCAGTTCTTC CASSVRTGGSDEQFF TRBJ2-1 - TRBV9 TRBD1
TGTGCCAGTAGTCTCCGATATACAGGGCCGTACCACCCTAACTATGGCTACACCTTC CASSLRYTGPYHPNYGYTF TRBJ1-2 - TRBV19 -
TGTGCCAGCTCACCGGGGGCAGGGGGGTTCTACACCTTC CASSPGAGGFYTF TRBJ1-2 - TRBV18 TRBD1
TGTGCCAGCAGCTGGACTTCCTCCACCTACGAGCAGTACTTC CASSWTSSTYEQYF TRBJ2-7 - TRBV7-2 -
TGTGCCAGCAGCCAAGAATGGTTGGGAGGGAAGGTGAACACTGAAGCTTTCTTT CASSQEWLGGKVNTEAFF TRBJ1-1 - TRBV3-1/TRBV3-2 -
TGCGCCAGCAGTGGAGGGGAGTTTAGCTCACCCCTCCACTTT CASSGGEFSSPLHF TRBJ1-6 - TRBV5-1 -
TGTGCCAGCAGGCGCTCTCCCGGGGTGGGGAGCACAGATACGCAGTATTTT CASRRSPGVGSTDTQYF TRBJ2-3 - TRBV27 -
TGTGCCAGCAGCTCCCTGACAGGCCATGGCTACACCTTC CASSSLTGHGYTF TRBJ1-2 - TRBV2 -
TGTGCCAGCAGTTTACGGACTAGCGGGAGGGCCCTTAGAGAGACCCAGTACTTC CASSLRTSGRALRETQYF TRBJ2-5 - TRBV27 TRBD2
TGTGCCAGCAGCTTGGCGGGTTGGCAGGGTGCAACTAATGAAAAACTGTTTTTT CASSLAGWQGATNEKLFF TRBJ1-4 once TRBV5-8 -
TGTGCCTGGAGTGAACAGGGGGCGGGCTACACCTTC CAWSEQGAGYTF TRBJ1-2 - TRBV30 TRBD1
TGTGCCAGCAGCTTGGGATCGTGGACAGGGGGTTCCTACGAGCAGTACTTC CASSLGSWTGGSYEQYF TRBJ2-7 - TRBV5-6 TRBD1
TGTGCCAGCAGTGAACAGGGACTAGCGGGGATAAGCTCCTACAATGAGCAGTTCTTC CASSEQGLAGISSYNEQFF TRBJ2-1 - TRBV6-1 TRBD2
TGTGCCAGCATCGACCGGGACATTACTAACTATGGCTACACCTTC CASIDRDITNYGYTF TRBJ1-2 many TRBV2 -
TGTGCCAGCAGCTACGCGGCGGGGATGCAGTATTTT CASSYAAGMQYF TRBJ2-3 - TRBV7-3 -